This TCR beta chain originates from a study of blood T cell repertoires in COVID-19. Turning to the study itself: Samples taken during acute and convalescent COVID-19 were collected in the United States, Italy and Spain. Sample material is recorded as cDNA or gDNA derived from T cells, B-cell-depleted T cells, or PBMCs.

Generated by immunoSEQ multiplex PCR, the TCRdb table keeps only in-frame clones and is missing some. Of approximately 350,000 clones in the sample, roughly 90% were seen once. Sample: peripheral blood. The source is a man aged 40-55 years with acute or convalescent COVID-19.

In DNA form, the CDR3 reads TGTGCCAGCAGCCGGCCTACAGGGGGCTCTGGAAACACCATATATTTT. It yields the protein CASSRPTGGSGNTIYF. The V gene is TRBV7-9, the J gene TRBJ1-3; 8 bases fit TRBD1. V was clipped by 5 bases and J by 0 bases; unmatched bases: 6. The CDR3 runs to 16 residues. CDR1 is SEHNR, CDR2 FQNEAQ, per germline (reference sequence). The whole variable domain, filled in from reference TRBV7-9 and TRBJ1-3, reads DTGVSQNPRHKITKRGQNVTFRCDPISEHNRLYWYRQTLGQGPEFLTYFQNEAQLEKSRLLSDRFSAERPKGSFSTLEIQRTEQGDSAMYLCASSRPTGGSGNTIYFGEGSWLTVV.